This T cell receptor beta chain was retrieved from a study of TIL therapy for anti-PD-1-resistant metastatic lung cancer. Study as a whole: Tumors were harvested before any PD-1/PD-L1 blockade. Median patient age was 54, ranging roughly 38-85 years.

The time point denotes: pre-treatment sample, taken before nivolumab and TIL therapy. Adults with stage 4 NSCLC were enrolled in a phase I trial. This clone was observed once. The libraries were made with immunoSEQ v3. Measured with immunoSEQ multiplex PCR; TCRdb has only the in-frame clones, and not every one. The repertoire includes more than 50,000 clones, around 86% of them detected once, and 2% to 3% sits in the top ten. Trimming took 3 bases from V and 4 from J; bases not matched to a gene: 7. From germline, CDR1 is KGHDR and CDR2 SFDVKD. The CDR3 is made up of 16 amino acids. The chain uses TRBV24-1 and TRBJ2-7; TRBD1 agrees at 11 bases. This material consisted of blood, taken at baseline. This receptor was obtained from a person aged 25-79 years with non-small cell lung cancer. This CDR3 reads CATSDESGTGGYEQYF. Written as DNA, the CDR3 is TGTGCCACCAGTGATGAGTCCGGGACAGGGGGTTACGAGCAGTACTTC.